One sample yielded the 27 T cell receptor beta chains listed below, sequenced in a study of cytomegalovirus exposure and HLA in healthy donors. The PCR made use of 60 Vbeta and 13 Jbeta primers. Libraries were prepared by immunoSEQ multiplex PCR; TCRdb keeps only in-frame clonotypes and omits some of them. The sample holds 150,000 to 200,000 clones, roughly 84% seen once. Material: PBMCs. The receptors were sampled from a man younger than 30 in good health and CMV-seropositive.

V usage is TRBV25-1 and J usage is TRBJ2-2; 8 bases fit TRBD1. The V gene end was trimmed by 6 bases and the J gene end by 6 bases; junction bases not matched to a gene: 15. This CDR3 has 17 residues. Germline lookup yields CDR1 MGHDK and CDR2 SYGVNS. This CDR3 reads CASRGTGTGWEAGELFF. Here the CDR3 DNA reads TGTGCCAGCAGGGGGACCGGGACAGGCTGGGAGGCCGGGGAGCTGTTTTTT.

This chain uses TRBV25-1 with TRBJ2-1; D is ambiguous. The V gene's germline CDR1 is MGHDK and CDR2 SYGVNS. The V gene lost 1 base and the J gene lost 0 bases, with 10 bases spanning the gap. The CDR3 contains 16 residues. The CDR3 nucleotides read TGTGCCAGCAGTGAATGGGTTGCGGACTCCTACAATGAGCAGTTCTTC. Its translation is CASSEWVADSYNEQFF.

This chain connects TRBV6-6 to TRBJ1-1; 7 bases map to TRBD1. J lost 0 bases, V lost 5 bases, and 9 bases had no gene match. The CDR3 totals 16 residues. The V gene's germline CDR1 is MNHNY and CDR2 SVGAGI (reference sequence). The CDR3 nucleotides are TGTGCCAGCAGTCGGGACAGATTAGATTTGAACACTGAAGCTTTCTTT. This sequence encodes CASSRDRLDLNTEAFF.

This clone was picked up a small number of times. The chain joins TRBV30 to TRBJ2-2; 8 positions match TRBD2. V lost 7 bases and J lost 14; bases outside the gene matches: 9. This CDR3 has 11 residues. Germline-derived CDR1 and CDR2 are GTSNPN and SVGIG (reference sequence). The CDR3 is CASGGIPYLFF. DNA of the CDR3: TGTGCCTCGGGGGGGATACCTTATCTGTTTTTT.

This clone was found many times. The rearrangement joins TRBV5-5 to TRBJ2-2, with 8 bases fitting TRBD1. V gave up 2 bases and J gave up 2 bases; unmatched junction bases: 8. There are 17 residues in the CDR3. Germline lookup yields CDR1 SGHKS and CDR2 YYEKEE (reference sequence). CDR3 in DNA: TGTGCCAGCAGCTTTTCCCCAGGACAGGGAAACACCGGGGAGCTGTTTTTT. Its protein product is CASSFSPGQGNTGELFF.

The V and J genes are TRBV7-9 and TRBJ2-3, with D maybe TRBD1 (6 bases). Per the germline V gene, CDR1 is SEHNR and CDR2 is FQNEAQ (reference sequence). CDR3 size: 13 residues. The V gene lost 1 base and the J gene lost 6 bases, with 8 bases spanning the gap. CDR3 region: CASSLDRADTQYF. The CDR3 nucleotides are TGTGCCAGCAGCTTAGACAGGGCGGATACGCAGTATTTT.

The chain employs TRBV2 and TRBJ2-7, with TRBD1 matching over 10 bases. This CDR3 has 16 residues. CDR1 SNHLY and CDR2 FYNNEI come from the germline V gene. Trimming took 2 bases from V and 6 from J; bases not matched to a gene: 10. The CDR3 sequence is CASSEFQDRGGSEQYF. In DNA form, the CDR3 reads TGTGCCAGCAGTGAATTCCAGGACAGGGGGGGGAGCGAGCAGTACTTC.

The count of this clone is one. The genes are TRBV7-2 and TRBJ1-3; 7 bases agree with TRBD1. The CDR3 covers 16 residues. After removal of 5 bases from V and 2 bases from J, the junction contained 9 bases not matched to a gene. CDR1 is SGHTA and CDR2 is FQGNSA in the germline V gene. The CDR3 loop reads CASSAQQGRTGNTIYF. As DNA, the CDR3 is TGTGCCAGCAGCGCGCAACAGGGGAGGACTGGAAACACCATATATTTT.

The chain links TRBV7-2 to TRBJ1-5; TRBD1 matches at 8 bases. The CDR3 consists of 16 residues. J gave up 8 bases and V 5 bases, and 14 bases lay outside the gene matches. Germline CDR1 and CDR2: SGHTA and FQGNSA. The DNA for the CDR3 is TGTGCCAGCAGCCACGGGGACAGGCCCCTCGCCGAGCCCCAGCATTTT. Amino acid sequence: CASSHGDRPLAEPQHF.

This clone was detected once. This sequence joins TRBV7-9 and TRBJ1-3; D is uncertain. From germline, CDR1 is SEHNR and CDR2 FQNEAQ (reference sequence). Trimming cost V 3 bases and J 0 bases, with 6 bases left between them. The CDR3 consists of 14 residues. CDR3 protein: CASSFSGSGNTIYF. In DNA, the CDR3 is TGTGCCAGCAGCTTTTCGGGCTCTGGAAACACCATATATTTT.

V is TRBV5-1 and J is TRBJ2-7, with D possibly TRBD2 on 7 matching bases. The CDR3 has 14 amino acids. Germline loops: CDR1 SGHRS, CDR2 YFSETQ. The germline V and J ends were trimmed by 6 bases and 5 bases, with 18 bases remaining between them. CDR3 region: CASTRGGAPDEQYF. The CDR3 nucleotides read TGCGCCAGCACAAGGGGGGGGGCCCCCGACGAGCAGTACTTC.

J is TRBJ2-2 and V is TRBV5-1, with 15 bases aligning to TRBD2. The CDR3 covers 16 residues. The V gene end was trimmed by 4 bases and the J gene end by 6 bases; junction bases not matched to a gene: 4. Germline loops: CDR1 SGHRS, CDR2 YFSETQ. The DNA for the CDR3 is TGCGCCAGCAGCCCGGGGACTAGCGGGGGGCCCGGGGAGCTGTTTTTT. Its protein is CASSPGTSGGPGELFF. Full variable domain (remainder filled in from reference TRBV5-1 and TRBJ2-2): KAGVTQTPRYLIKTRGQQVTLSCSPISGHRSVSWYQQTPGQGLQFLFEYFSETQRNKGNFPGRFSGRQFSNSRSEMNVSTLELGDSALYLCASSPGTSGGPGELFFGEGSRLTVL.

The chain carries TRBV7-9 and TRBJ1-2; TRBD1 is a possible D gene (5 bases). Looked up from germline, CDR1 is SEHNR and CDR2 is FQNEAQ (reference sequence). CDR3 size: 14 residues. V lost 5 bases to trimming and J lost 3 bases, with 13 bases between them. The CDR3 DNA is TGTGCCAGCAGCGTACCGGGACTGCACTATGGCTACACCTTC. Translation gives CASSVPGLHYGYTF.

The chain has TRBV7-3 and TRBJ1-1; D unresolved. V was clipped by 1 base and J by 3 bases, with 9 bases between them. Germline CDR1 and CDR2: SGHTA and FQGTGA. The CDR3 covers 14 residues. The CDR3 bases are TGTGCCAGCAGCTTAATGGGAGGGTACACTGAAGCTTTCTTT. Protein sequence: CASSLMGGYTEAFF.

In DNA, the CDR3 is TGTGCCAGCAGCTTAAGAGCGGGGGGGCCTGACTACGAGCAGTACTTC. It encodes CASSLRAGGPDYEQYF. The rearrangement joins TRBV7-9 to TRBJ2-7; 10 bases align to TRBD2. Looked up from germline, CDR1 is SEHNR and CDR2 is FQNEAQ (reference sequence). CDR3 length: 16 residues. J was trimmed by 3 bases and V by 2 bases; bases with no gene match: 7.

This CDR3 reads CASSLVWTPVEVQYF. CDR3 sequence (DNA): TGTGCCAGCAGCCTGGTGTGGACTCCCGTCGAGGTTCAGTACTTC. This sequence joins TRBV11-3 and TRBJ2-4; maybe TRBD2 (5 bases). CDR1 and CDR2 from the germline V gene are SGHNT and YENEEA. The CDR3 runs to 15 residues. V was trimmed by 5 bases and J by 11 bases, leaving 22 bases between them. The complete variable domain, with remaining parts taken from reference TRBV11-3 and TRBJ2-4, reads EAGVVQSPRYKIIEKKQPVAFWCNPISGHNTLYWYLQNLGQGPELLIRYENEEAVDDSQLPKDRFSAERLKGVDSTLKIQPAELGDSAVYLCASSLVWTPVEVQYFGAGTRLSVL.

The chain employs TRBV10-2 and TRBJ2-1; 7 positions match TRBD2. With 4 bases clipped from V and 5 bases from J, the junction kept 5 bases outside the gene matches. The CDR3 is made up of 14 amino acids. CDR1 is WSHSY and CDR2 is SAAADI in the germline V gene. CDR3 sequence reads: CASSGFGGNNEQFF. As DNA, the CDR3 is TGCGCCAGCAGTGGATTCGGGGGGAACAATGAGCAGTTCTTC.

Of note for this clone: Different DNA sequences within this sample yield the same CDR3. J is TRBJ1-6 and V is TRBV6-1, with D possibly matching TRBD1 (5 bases). Between the trimmed V and J ends, which lost 1 base and 5 bases, there was a span of 15 bases. The germline CDR1 and CDR2 sequences are MNHNS and SASEGT. The length of the CDR3 is 17 residues. CDR3 nucleotides: TGTGCCAGCAGTGAAGAGGCCCTAGGGGCCAATAATTCACCCCTCCACTTT. It specifies CASSEEALGANNSPLHF.

The chain carries TRBV11-3 and TRBJ2-1, with a tentative D call TRBD2 (5 bases). The germline CDR1 and CDR2 sequences are SGHNT and YENEEA. Trimming pared 3 bases from V and 8 bases from J, leaving 11 bases between. The CDR3 is 13 residues long. This CDR3 reads CASSFLARDEQFF. As DNA, the CDR3 is TGTGCCAGCAGCTTTTTAGCGCGCGATGAGCAGTTCTTC.

This rearrangement joins TRBV2 to TRBJ2-3, with TRBD2 identical over 10 bases. Trimming cost V 5 bases and J 0 bases; bases outside gene matches: 2. The CDR3 length is 15 residues. The V gene's germline CDR1 is SNHLY and CDR2 FYNNEI. The CDR3 region is CASSTSGISTDTQYF. The CDR3, as DNA: TGTGCCAGCAGTACTAGCGGGATCAGCACAGATACGCAGTATTTT.

The CDR3 is CASSLVGGTNYGYTF. In DNA, the CDR3 is TGTGCCAGCAGCTTGGTCGGGGGGACTAACTATGGCTACACCTTC. The chain is built from TRBV7-8 and TRBJ1-2; weak D call: TRBD1 (5 bases). V lost 3 bases to trimming and J lost 0 bases, with 11 bases between them. Germline loops: CDR1 SGHVS, CDR2 FQNEAQ. This CDR3 region has 15 residues. Based on the CDR3 plus reference TRBV7-8 and TRBJ1-2, the full variable domain is GAGVSQSPRYKVAKRGQDVALRCDPISGHVSLFWYQQALGQGPEFLTYFQNEAQLDKSGLPSDRFFAERPEGSVSTLKIQRTQQEDSAVYLCASSLVGGTNYGYTFGSGTRLTVV.

The chain couples TRBV9 to TRBJ2-7; TRBD1 matches at 7 bases. After removal of 4 bases from V and 2 bases from J, the junction contained 6 bases not matched to a gene. Germline CDR1 SGDLS, CDR2 YYNGEE. The CDR3 covers 14 residues. In DNA form, the CDR3 reads TGTGCCAGCAGCACCGGGACAGAAGCCTACGAGCAGTACTTC. It yields the protein CASSTGTEAYEQYF.

This clone was counted a few times. The V call is TRBV2, the J call TRBJ2-5, with D possibly matching TRBD2 (6 bases). Deletions cut 4 bases from V and 2 bases from J, with 11 bases between. The CDR3 is made up of 14 amino acids. Germline V gene data show CDR1 as SNHLY and CDR2 as FYNNEI. This CDR3 is CASSVGGTQETQYF. The DNA of the CDR3 is TGTGCCAGCAGTGTAGGAGGGACTCAAGAGACCCAGTACTTC.

The gene calls are TRBV7-2 and TRBJ1-3; D is possibly TRBD1 (5 bases). CDR1 is SGHTA, CDR2 FQGNSA, per germline. This CDR3 is 16 amino acids long. The V end was cut by 5 bases, the J end by 2 bases, with 16 bases between. The chain's CDR3 is CASSEAGIWPGNTIYF. As DNA, the CDR3 is TGTGCCAGCAGCGAAGCAGGGATTTGGCCTGGAAACACCATATATTTT. Full variable domain (remainder filled in from reference TRBV7-2 and TRBJ1-3): GAGVSQSPSNKVTEKGKDVELRCDPISGHTALYWYRQSLGQGLEFLIYFQGNSAPDKSGLPSDRFSAERTGGSVSTLTIQRTQQEDSAVYLCASSEAGIWPGNTIYFGEGSWLTVV.

V and J are TRBV5-1 and TRBJ2-3, with TRBD2 identical over 8 bases. The length of the CDR3 is 16 residues. Per germline, CDR1 SGHRS and CDR2 YFSETQ. With V trimmed by 8 bases and J by 2 bases, 13 bases remained unmatched. CDR3 loop: CASQGVPGGITDTQYF. CDR3 sequence (DNA): TGCGCCAGTCAGGGAGTACCGGGGGGGATCACAGATACGCAGTATTTT.

The chain employs TRBV6-5 and TRBJ1-3; 7 nucleotides match TRBD1. Germline CDR1 and CDR2: MNHEY and SVGAGI. There are 14 residues in the CDR3. Trimming at V came to 6 bases and at J to 4 bases, leaving 6 bases not matched to a gene. The CDR3 protein is CASRQGLRGNTIYF. CDR3 in DNA: TGTGCCAGCAGACAGGGGTTGAGGGGAAACACCATATATTTT.

The gene calls are TRBV5-5 and TRBJ1-2; TRBD1 aligns across 9 bases. Per germline, CDR1 SGHKS and CDR2 YYEKEE (reference sequence). The CDR3 extends over 16 amino acids. J lost 2 bases, V lost 4 bases, and 9 bases had no gene match. The CDR3 loop reads CASSQTGQGENYGYTF. The CDR3 DNA reads as TGTGCCAGCAGCCAAACGGGACAGGGAGAAAACTATGGCTACACCTTC.